This TCR beta chain was identified during a study of blood T cell repertoires in COVID-19 (TCRdb year 2020). About the study as a whole: Collaborator samples came from the United States, Italy and Spain and covered acute and convalescent phases of COVID-19. The samples were drawn from the first 160 participants of the ongoing ImmuneRACE study and from 1,200 or so subjects provided by 6 global collaborators. The prospective study material was composed of cDNA or gDNA derived from T cells, B-cell-depleted T cells, or PBMCs. A de-identified subject ID, COVID-19 status, age in years and sex were almost always included in the sample metadata. HLA class I and class II types, where available, came from metadata supplied by the sample provider rather than from assay-based typing. The repertoires were released in a freely available public database meant as a resource for research on the immune response to SARS-CoV-2. Subjects who had been exposed to COVID-19, were actively infected with it, or had recovered from it provided the deeply sampled blood TCRbeta repertoires that made up the dataset.

On the study overall, not on this receptor specifically: The amount of clinical and demographic metadata varied by source and participant and was provided uncurated.

Each collaborating institution followed its own protocols to collect whole blood in K2EDTA tubes. For TCRbeta analysis, collaborators shipped samples in one of three forms: frozen whole blood, isolated PBMCs, or DNA extracted from either of those sample types. Details on this clone: No antigen is known for it. One base away there is no much larger clone; base qualities are not given.

TCRbeta CDR3 regions were amplified from genomic DNA by means of the immunoSEQ Assay, a bias-controlled multiplex PCR. In the source study's methods: The number of nucleated cells in each sample was estimated by amplification of reference gene primers within the assay. Sequence reads were collapsed and filtered to measure the absolute abundance of every unique TCRbeta CDR3 rearrangement. For each sample, productive Simpson clonality was calculated as the square root of Simpson's diversity index over productive rearrangements. TCRdb re-hosts the immuneACCESS table, in-frame sequences only. Its copies lack some clones; in the studies checked, an unresolved V gene accounts for under half of them, and the cause for the rest is not known. V and J calls and clone size are given by that table; D and trimming were obtained from the DNA. The table for this sample lists about 200,000 clones; approximately 90% of them were counted only once. Clones ranked in the top ten supply less than 0.75% of the sample.

CDR3 length: 14 amino acids, cysteine to phenylalanine. Only the CDR3 DNA is retained, 42 bases long and in frame from the first base. Reading the germline V gene (reference sequence) gives CDR1 MNHNY and CDR2 SVGAGI. V drops 4 bases and J drops 7 bases, leaving 17 bases in between. The source material was peripheral blood. This receptor was identified in a man aged 40-49 years with acute or convalescent COVID-19. This receptor chain uses TRBV6-6 and TRBJ2-7, with TRBD2 tentatively as D gene (5 bases match). CDR3 reads: CASSSGLTSWEQYF. The DNA sequence is as follows: TGTGCCAGCAGTTCCGGACTCACCTCTTGGGAGCAGTACTTC.